A single sample is the source of the 27 T cell receptor beta chains below, sequenced in a study of blood T cell repertoires in COVID-19. TCRdb's copy holds only in-frame clones and misses some; the assay was immunoSEQ multiplex PCR. Seen here are some 37,000 clones, about 85% observed once, and the top ten hold about 29%. The sample was peripheral blood. The origin of the receptors is a man older than 75 with active or convalescent COVID-19.

V gene TRBV9 combines with J gene TRBJ1-3; D possibly corresponds to TRBD1 (5 bases). CDR1 and CDR2 (germline): SGDLS, YYNGEE. Trimming took off 3 bases at V and 2 bases at J, with 12 bases between the two ends. The CDR3 consists of 15 residues. The CDR3 DNA reads as TGTGCCAGCAGCGCGGAAGGGGTACCTGGAAACACCATATATTTT. Translating it yields CASSAEGVPGNTIYF.

This clone occurred a few times. The sample has other DNA sequences that encode this CDR3 too. The V gene is TRBV5-6, the J gene TRBJ1-4; 7 nucleotides agree with TRBD1. This CDR3 is 15 amino acids long. CDR1 is SGHDT, CDR2 YYEEEE, per germline. Trimming at V came to 0 bases and at J to 6 bases, leaving 5 bases not matched to a gene. The CDR3 nucleotides read TGTGCCAGCAGCTTGGGTTGGACAGGACATGAAAAACTGTTTTTT. It encodes CASSLGWTGHEKLFF.

This clone was recorded once. This chain links TRBV2 with TRBJ1-1, with D hard to call. The germline V and J ends were trimmed by 10 bases and 1 base, with 16 bases remaining between them. Germline CDR1 is SNHLY and CDR2 is FYNNEI. The CDR3 is 14 amino acids. The CDR3 nucleotides are TGTGCCACCATGGGCGGGTGGGGGAACACTGAAGCTTTCTTT. Amino acid sequence: CATMGGWGNTEAFF.

This clone was detected once. V and J are TRBV9 and TRBJ2-2; perhaps TRBD1 as D (5 bases). The CDR3 is made up of 16 amino acids. V was pared by 4 bases and J by 2 bases, with 15 bases between. CDR1 is SGDLS, CDR2 YYNGEE, per germline. The CDR3 protein is CASSPRSRVNTGELFF. The CDR3 nucleotides read TGTGCCAGCAGCCCCAGATCCAGGGTAAACACCGGGGAGCTGTTTTTT.

V gene TRBV29-1 combines with J gene TRBJ2-5; TRBD2 matches at 9 bases. This CDR3 is 14 amino acids long. Germline values: CDR1 SQVTM, CDR2 ANQGSEA. The CDR3 nucleotides are TGCAGGGCGGGGGGGTCGGGGTACCAAGAGACCCAGTACTTC. It specifies CRAGGSGYQETQYF.

The rearrangement joins TRBV9 to TRBJ2-1, with a weak D call TRBD2 (6 bases). Germline V CDR1 and CDR2: SGDLS, YYNGEE. CDR3 length: 14 residues. V was clipped by 4 bases and J by 7 bases, with 15 bases between them. As DNA, the CDR3 is TGTGCCAGCAGCCCCCGACTAGGTCGGAATGAGCAGTTCTTC. Protein: CASSPRLGRNEQFF.

The rearrangement links TRBV9 to TRBJ2-2; 15 nucleotides match TRBD2. Germline V gene data show CDR1 as SGDLS and CDR2 as YYNGEE. The CDR3 length is 21 residues. Trimming removed 4 bases from V and 4 bases from J; junction bases left unmatched: 17. Written as DNA, the CDR3 is TGTGCCAGCAGCTTTGGGACTAGCGGGAGGTTTTATTTGCGGGGCACCGGGGAGCTGTTTTTT. Its protein is CASSFGTSGRFYLRGTGELFF.

V gene TRBV5-4 combines with J gene TRBJ2-6; D is perhaps TRBD1 (5 bases). Germline CDR1 reads SGHNT; CDR2 reads YYREEE (reference sequence). Trimming shortened V by 3 bases and J by 0 bases, and 10 bases separated the two germline ends. This CDR3 region has 16 residues. The CDR3 nucleotides are TGTGCCAGCAGCTCTCACAGGAACTCTGGGGCCAACGTCCTGACTTTC. Protein product: CASSSHRNSGANVLTF. Supplemented by reference TRBV5-4 and TRBJ2-6, the full variable domain reads ETGVTQSPTHLIKTRGQQVTLRCSSQSGHNTVSWYQQALGQGPQFIFQYYREEENGRGNFPPRFSGLQFPNYSSELNVNALELDDSALYLCASSSHRNSGANVLTFGAGSRLTVL.

This chain links TRBV27 with TRBJ2-2; D gene ambiguous. Germline CDR1 is MNHEY and CDR2 is SMNVEV (reference sequence). The CDR3 has 16 residues. V gave up 3 bases and J gave up 0 bases, with 11 bases separating them. The CDR3 sequence is CASSFSGAANTGELFF. The CDR3 coding sequence is TGTGCCAGCAGTTTTTCCGGAGCCGCGAACACCGGGGAGCTGTTTTTT.

This clone came up a few times. The J gene is TRBJ2-1, the V gene TRBV7-2, with 8 positions matching TRBD2. V lost 0 bases to trimming and J lost 6 bases; unmatched junction nucleotides: 10. Germline V lookup: CDR1 SGHTA, CDR2 FQGNSA. The CDR3 extends over 17 amino acids. The CDR3 coding sequence is TGTGCCAGCAGCTTAGCCGGGGGGGCTGCGTCAATCAATGAGCAGTTCTTC. Its translation: CASSLAGGAASINEQFF.

The rearrangement joins TRBV11-2 to TRBJ1-4; 7 bases align to TRBD1. With 3 bases clipped from V and 8 bases from J, the junction kept 6 bases outside the gene matches. Germline CDR1 and CDR2: SGHAT and FQNNGV. This CDR3 contains 14 residues. For the CDR3, the DNA is TGTGCCAGCAGCTTGTTGGGGGACAGAGAAAAACTGTTTTTT. Protein: CASSLLGDREKLFF.

This sequence joins TRBV6-1 and TRBJ2-7; no definite D call. CDR3 length: 15 amino acids. Looked up from germline, CDR1 is MNHNS and CDR2 is SASEGT. V gave up 2 bases and J gave up 6 bases, with 17 bases separating them. CDR3 nucleotides: TGTGCCAGCAGTGAATTGCACTTACCCCTTCTCGAGCAGTACTTC. It is translated as CASSELHLPLLEQYF.

The gene calls are TRBV30 and TRBJ2-2; 13 bases align to TRBD2. The germline V gene encodes CDR1 GTSNPN and CDR2 SVGIG (reference sequence). This CDR3 is 16 amino acids long. Unmatched junction bases numbered 9, after V lost 3 bases and J lost 8 bases. The CDR3 spells CAWRRLAGGRGGELFF. The CDR3 DNA reads TGTGCCTGGAGGAGACTAGCGGGAGGTCGTGGGGGGGAGCTGTTTTTT.

CDR3 DNA: TGTGCCAGCAGTGAAATCCGGGGAAATGAATCACCCCTCCACTTT. It translates to CASSEIRGNESPLHF. V gene TRBV6-1 combines with J gene TRBJ1-6; D is unclear. This CDR3 comprises 15 residues. The germline V gene has CDR1 MNHNS and CDR2 SASEGT. V dropped 2 bases and J dropped 10 bases, with 15 bases sitting between them.

The table lists this clone with a few counts. The J gene is TRBJ1-6, the V gene TRBV9; a weak D match, TRBD1 (6 bases). This CDR3 is 15 amino acids long. Germline CDR1 SGDLS, CDR2 YYNGEE. V was pared by 2 bases and J by 7 bases, with 13 bases between. CDR3 DNA: TGTGCCAGCAGCGTCCGGGACATAGGGAATTCACCCCTCCACTTT. It translates to CASSVRDIGNSPLHF.

The rearrangement joins TRBV2 to TRBJ2-7, with D possibly TRBD2 on 6 matching bases. There are 14 residues in the CDR3. Germline V gene sequence: CDR1 SNHLY, CDR2 FYNNEI. Trimming shortened V by 7 bases and J by 0 bases, and 13 bases separated the two germline ends. The CDR3 loop is CASIRDSFSYEQYF. The CDR3 DNA follows: TGTGCCAGCATAAGGGACTCCTTCTCCTACGAGCAGTACTTC.

The rearrangement links TRBV19 to TRBJ1-4; D remains unclear. Trimming removed 1 base at V and 0 bases at J, with 18 bases between. This CDR3 is built from 19 residues. The germline gives CDR1 LNHDA, CDR2 SQIVND (reference sequence). The CDR3, as DNA: TGTGCCAGTAGTATAGCTCGCCCGGGTACGGGAGCAACTAATGAAAAACTGTTTTTT. Its protein is CASSIARPGTGATNEKLFF.

This clone appeared once. This chain uses TRBV7-8 with TRBJ2-3, with D hard to call. The CDR3 length is 16 residues. Trimming shortened V by 4 bases and J by 0 bases, and 14 bases separated the two germline ends. CDR1 and CDR2 from the germline V gene are SGHVS and FQNEAQ. The CDR3 nucleotides read TGTGCCAGCAGCTCGACTCGGCCTAGAAGCACAGATACGCAGTATTTT. Protein sequence: CASSSTRPRSTDTQYF.

The chain couples TRBV18 to TRBJ2-1; 8 positions agree with TRBD2. The CDR3 runs 15 residues. V shed 5 bases, J shed 4 bases, and the junction held 7 bases outside the gene matches. Germline CDR1 KGHSH, CDR2 LQKENI. CDR3 amino acids: CASSESGGRYNEQFF. CDR3 sequence (DNA): TGTGCCAGCTCAGAAAGCGGGGGCAGGTACAATGAGCAGTTCTTC.

The chain uses TRBV7-6 and TRBJ1-6; D may be TRBD1 (6 bases). This CDR3 spans 16 amino acids. The ends were cut back, 1 base at V and 10 bases at J, with 17 bases in the middle. Germline-derived CDR1 and CDR2 are SGHVS and FNYEAQ. CDR3 bases: TGTGCCAGCAGCTTAGGTACAGGGCAGGGCGGCTCACCCCTCCACTTT. This gives the protein CASSLGTGQGGSPLHF. The full variable domain, rest sourced from reference TRBV7-6 and TRBJ1-6, is GAGVSQSPRYKVTKRGQDVALRCDPISGHVSLYWYRQALGQGPEFLTYFNYEAQQDKSGLPNDRFSAERPEGSISTLTIQRTEQRDSAMYRCASSLGTGQGGSPLHFGNGTRLTVT.

This chain joins TRBV5-5 and TRBJ1-2; TRBD1 might be the D (6 bases). CDR1 and CDR2 from the germline V gene are SGHKS and YYEKEE (reference sequence). Trimming shortened V by 0 bases and J by 4 bases, and 7 bases separated the two germline ends. This CDR3 contains 13 residues. The CDR3 coding sequence is TGTGCCAGCAGCTTGGAACAGGGCTATGGCTACACCTTC. This codes for CASSLEQGYGYTF.

This rearrangement joins TRBV15 to TRBJ1-2, with TRBD1 as a possible D gene (6 bases). Germline assignment: CDR1 LNHNV and CDR2 YYDKDF (reference sequence). This CDR3 region has 15 residues. Trimming removed 0 bases from V and 3 bases from J, with 11 bases in between. The CDR3 protein is CATSRDIQGYYGYTF. CDR3 nucleotide sequence: TGTGCCACCAGCAGAGATATTCAGGGGTACTATGGCTACACCTTC.

The V gene is TRBV28, the J gene TRBJ1-5; TRBD1 might be the D (5 bases). The CDR3 spans 14 residues. Germline-derived CDR1 and CDR2 are MDHEN and SYDVKM. Between the trimmed V and J ends, which lost 5 bases and 0 bases, there was a span of 8 bases. The CDR3 sequence: CASSPGLSNQPQHF. As DNA, the CDR3 is TGTGCCAGCAGTCCGGGACTTAGCAATCAGCCCCAGCATTTT.

The CDR3 DNA sequence: TGTGCCAGCAGGCTACAGCTGAACACTGAAGCTTTCTTT. This encodes CASRLQLNTEAFF. This rearrangement joins TRBV5-4 to TRBJ1-1; D is ambiguous. Germline V lookup: CDR1 SGHNT, CDR2 YYREEE (reference sequence). Trimming took 5 bases from V and 0 from J, leaving 8 bases between them. The CDR3 contains 13 residues.

This rearrangement joins TRBV7-2 to TRBJ2-5, with TRBD2 identical over 12 bases. Unmatched junction bases numbered 4, after V lost 5 bases and J lost 0 bases. CDR3 length: 16 amino acids. Germline lookup yields CDR1 SGHTA and CDR2 FQGNSA. CDR3 in amino acids: CASSQTSGGYQETQYF. DNA of the CDR3: TGTGCCAGCAGCCAAACTAGCGGGGGGTACCAAGAGACCCAGTACTTC.

This clone was picked up one time. J is TRBJ2-2 and V is TRBV5-8; 8 bases agree with TRBD2. Germline lookup yields CDR1 SGHTS and CDR2 YDEGEE. The CDR3 sequence is 19 residues long. The trim removed 1 base at V and 3 bases at J, leaving 14 bases unmatched. The CDR3 region is CASSLSVAGPNLYTGELFF. The CDR3 DNA reads as TGTGCCAGCAGCTTGTCAGTAGCGGGACCAAATCTATACACCGGGGAGCTGTTTTTT.

The sample holds a few counts of this clone. The chain uses TRBV24-1 and TRBJ2-5, with no clear D. Germline-derived CDR1 and CDR2 are KGHDR and SFDVKD. Trimming stripped 2 bases from V and 0 bases from J, with 9 bases between. The CDR3 is 15 residues long. For the CDR3, the DNA is TGTGCCACCAGTGATTCCACAGAGTACCAAGAGACCCAGTACTTC. This codes for CATSDSTEYQETQYF.